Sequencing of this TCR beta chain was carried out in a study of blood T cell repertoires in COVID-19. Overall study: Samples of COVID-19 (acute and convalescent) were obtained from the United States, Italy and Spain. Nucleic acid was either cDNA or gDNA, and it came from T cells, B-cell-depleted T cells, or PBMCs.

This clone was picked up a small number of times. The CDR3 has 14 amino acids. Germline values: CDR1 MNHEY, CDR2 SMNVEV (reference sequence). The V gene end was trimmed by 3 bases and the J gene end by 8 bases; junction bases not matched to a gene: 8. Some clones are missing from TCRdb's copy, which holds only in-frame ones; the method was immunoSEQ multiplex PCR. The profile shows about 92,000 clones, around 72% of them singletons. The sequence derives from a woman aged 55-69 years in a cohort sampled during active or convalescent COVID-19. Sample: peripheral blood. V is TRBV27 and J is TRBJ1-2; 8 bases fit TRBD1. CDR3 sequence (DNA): TGTGCCAGCAGTTTTGGACAGGGACGTAGAGGCTACACCTTC. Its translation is CASSFGQGRRGYTF.